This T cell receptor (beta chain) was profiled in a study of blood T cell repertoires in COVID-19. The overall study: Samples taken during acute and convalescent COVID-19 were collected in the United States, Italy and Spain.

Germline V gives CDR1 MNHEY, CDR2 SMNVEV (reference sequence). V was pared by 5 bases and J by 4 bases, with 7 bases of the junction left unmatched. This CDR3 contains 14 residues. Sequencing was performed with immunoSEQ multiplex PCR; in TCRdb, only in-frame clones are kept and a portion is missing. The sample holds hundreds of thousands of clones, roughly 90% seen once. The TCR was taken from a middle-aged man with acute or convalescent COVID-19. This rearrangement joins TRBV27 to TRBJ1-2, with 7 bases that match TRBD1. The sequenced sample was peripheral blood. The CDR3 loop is CASSMNRGSYGYTF. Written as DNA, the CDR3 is TGTGCCAGCAGTATGAACAGGGGTTCCTATGGCTACACCTTC.